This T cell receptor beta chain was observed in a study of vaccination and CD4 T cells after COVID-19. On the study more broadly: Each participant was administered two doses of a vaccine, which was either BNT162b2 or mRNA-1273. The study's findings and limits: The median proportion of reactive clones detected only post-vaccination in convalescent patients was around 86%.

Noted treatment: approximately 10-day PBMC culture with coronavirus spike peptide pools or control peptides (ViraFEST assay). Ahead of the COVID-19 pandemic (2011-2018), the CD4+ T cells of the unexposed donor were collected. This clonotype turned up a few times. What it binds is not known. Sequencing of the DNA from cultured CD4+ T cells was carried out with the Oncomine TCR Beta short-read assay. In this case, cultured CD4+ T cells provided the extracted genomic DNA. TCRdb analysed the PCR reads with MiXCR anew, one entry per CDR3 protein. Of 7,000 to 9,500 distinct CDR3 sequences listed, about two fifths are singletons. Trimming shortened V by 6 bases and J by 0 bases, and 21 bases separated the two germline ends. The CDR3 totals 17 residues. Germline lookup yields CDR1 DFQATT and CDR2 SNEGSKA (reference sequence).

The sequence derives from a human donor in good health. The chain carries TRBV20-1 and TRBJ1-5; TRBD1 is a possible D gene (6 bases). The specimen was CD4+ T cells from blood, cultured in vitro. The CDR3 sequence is CSALRGPRLDSNQPQHF. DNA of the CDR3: TGCAGTGCCCTCAGGGGCCCCAGATTGGATAGCAATCAGCCCCAGCATTTT.